The entry below gives a single T cell receptor beta chain sequence along with its context. It lacks a known antigen. Base qualities are not provided; no much larger clone lies one nucleotide away. The entry originates in a study of shared clonotypes between healthy human individuals (TCRdb year 2020). A note on the overall study: The cohort comprised a couple of women and a few men aged 18 to 49 years. For each donor, CD4 naive and CD4 memory were each run on three plates, CD8 naive on two plates, and CD8 memory on one plate. To estimate repertoire size and how much clonotype sharing occurs between individuals, the study deeply sequenced the blood TCR repertoires of five healthy adults. Libraries were prepared and TCR repertoires were sequenced by different laboratories using diverse techniques, in order to increase sequencing depth and limit assay-specific biases. Between about 0.8 and 9 billion PBMCs per donor were obtained by leukapheresis. The full study reports these points: Clonotypes shared by all four sorted-subset donors showed higher generation probabilities than non-shared clonotypes. Sampling was restricted to blood, and TCR repertoires in tissues likely differ from the TCR repertoires found in blood. Estimated clonotype richness was generally larger for naive than for memory subsets. Sharing across a handful of donors was observed for roughly 5.4% of naive CD4, 3.5% of naive CD8, roughly 2.4% of memory CD4, and around 0.4% of memory CD8 clonotypes. Because the study included a small number of donors, the genetic and exposure-history diversity represented was limited. Incomplete sequencing was indicated by rarefaction of sorted-subset datasets, despite the large sequencing depth. Pairwise subsampling led to the expectation that sequencing depth would affect the degree of clonotype sharing among donors.

Healthy HIV-negative adults with no recently reported acute infections or vaccinations were included as donors. Every donor was a Caucasian adult living in Nashville, Tennessee, USA. Magnetic negative selection was used to enrich CD4+ T cells, after which naive cells were positively selected on CD45RA and the negative fraction became the memory subset. Blood was obtained by leukapheresis, after which PBMCs were separated by Ficoll-Histopaque density gradient centrifugation and cryopreserved in liquid nitrogen vapor phase. Analytical flow cytometry was used to check the purity and quantity of each magnetically sorted T cell population. Genomic DNA was isolated from every sorted fraction and measured by UV absorbance on a Nanodrop 2000c. Using the deep immunoSEQ assay, multiplex PCR amplified TCR CDR3 regions from genomic DNA. For each cell subset, the extracted genomic DNA was distributed evenly across all wells of several immunoSEQ 96-well plates, and each plate served as one replicate. For sorted subsets, around 200 ng genomic DNA, equal to tens of thousands of T cell genomes, was loaded into each replicate PCR. The purified libraries were quantified using a Qubit 3.0 fluorometer, sized with a Bioanalyzer 2100, and then quantified again using the KAPA Library Quantification kit. A separate single-read 150-cycle Illumina NextSeq 550 flow cell was used to sequence each immunoSEQ 96-well plate. In the source study's methods: Because only junctional sequences without quality scores were contained in the immunoSEQ output, filtering matching that applied to full-length reads could not be performed. To assign V/J genes and CDR3, sequences were annotated using PyIR, a Python wrapper for IgBLAST v1.9, with IMGT germline references. Reads with weak V/J assignments (E-value above 1e-6), missing CDR3, stop codons, out-of-frame junctions, or ambiguous translated residues were removed. V3J clonotypes were defined as sequences sharing an identical inferred V gene, J gene, and CDR3 amino acid sequence. Percentage overlap between repertoires was computed as shared unique clonotypes divided by the size of the smaller repertoire. RTK rarefaction, the Chao1 estimator, and Recon v2.1 estimates of unobserved clonotypes were used to assess repertoire richness. Generation probabilities were computed with OLGA for all TCRbeta clonotypes obtained by the gDNA method from a handful of donors. This is the immuneACCESS table as TCRdb keeps it, with only in-frame sequences that have V and J called. A part of the clones is gone; compared with another copy, unresolved V genes explain less than half, and the rest is unexplained. That table is the source of V, J and clone size, and D and trimming were worked out from the DNA. The sample table holds a few million clones, of which around nine tenths were seen once. The top ten clones comprise 0.14% of the sample.

The CDR3 goes from the cysteine to the phenylalanine over 12 residues. Just the 36-base CDR3 DNA is kept, in frame starting at base 1. Ends trimmed: V by 0 bases, J by 12 bases; bases unmatched to a gene: 3. For CDR1 and CDR2, the germline V gene lists SGHDT and YYEEEE. The sequence was collected from a man younger than 35 in good health. In this chain, TRBV5-6 is recombined with TRBJ2-7, with 10 bases matching TRBD1. Material: naive CD4+ T cells sorted from blood. What the cell subset or site label conveys for this sample: CD45RA+ positively selected. Here the CDR3 is given as CASSLADRGSYF. The nucleotide sequence reads as follows: TGTGCCAGCAGCTTGGCGGACAGGGGGTCGTACTTC.